What follows describes a single T cell receptor beta chain. No cognate antigen has been identified for it. There are no base qualities to consult, and no much larger clone falls within one base. The library relied on the immunoSEQ multiplex PCR assay. The table was pulled from immuneACCESS by TCRdb, which kept in-frame rearrangements only. Such tables lose some clones; where checked, under half of the loss comes from unresolved V genes, and the rest has no known cause. The sample profile shows tens of thousands of clones; 94% of them were found once. The ten largest clones add up to approximately 24% of the sample. This sample is drawn from a study of control samples from healthy donors and cancer patients (dated by TCRdb to the early 2020s). This clonotype was sampled from a man aged 55 to 69 in good health. Sequenced input: blood.

CDR3 loop: CASWGGETGELFF. The nucleotide sequence reads TGCGCCAGTTGGGGGGGAGAAACCGGGGAGCTGTTTTTT. This sequence uses TRBV10-2 and TRBJ2-2; 7 nucleotides in the junction match TRBD2. The CDR3 runs 13 residues from the cysteine to the phenylalanine. The kept DNA is CDR3 alone, 39 bases in frame from the first base. V lost 9 bases and J lost 5 bases, and the count of bases not matched to a germline gene is 6. CDR1 and CDR2 (WSHSY, SAAADI) derive from the germline V gene.